This T cell receptor (beta chain) was profiled in a study of molecular identifiers for immune sequencing clone quantification. Study-wide points: Spiked-in Jurkat TCR RNA corresponding to one cell was reported as detectable against about 1 million naive cells. Clones above 20 RNA copies contained over 97% of effector molecules and under 1% of naive molecules.

Trimming removed 4 bases from V and 0 bases from J, with 10 bases in between. In germline, CDR1 is SNHLY, CDR2 FYNNEI. The CDR3 has 15 residues. Construction of naive CD8 libraries employed roughly 20,000 to 1,000,000 sorted cells together with 10%, 30% or 50% RNA. A CD8+CD4-CCR7+CD45RA+ phenotype served as the sorting definition for naive CD8 T cells. TCRdb reprocessed the PCR reads with MiXCR, giving one entry per CDR3 protein. The sample records approximately 500,000 distinct CDR3 sequences, roughly 23% being singletons. In this sample, this clonotype turned up many times. What it binds is unknown. The chain employs TRBV2 and TRBJ1-5; D perhaps matches TRBD1 (5 bases). The origin of this receptor is a human donor in good health. Some libraries in this study had Jurkat cell RNA spiked in. Sequenced sample: naive CD8+ T cells from blood, with Jurkat cell RNA spiked in. The subset here: FACS-sorted CD8+CD4-CCR7+CD45RA+ naive T cells. In DNA form, the CDR3 reads TGTGCCAGCAGTGCCGGGGGGTATAGCAATCAGCCCCAGCATTTT. It translates to CASSAGGYSNQPQHF.